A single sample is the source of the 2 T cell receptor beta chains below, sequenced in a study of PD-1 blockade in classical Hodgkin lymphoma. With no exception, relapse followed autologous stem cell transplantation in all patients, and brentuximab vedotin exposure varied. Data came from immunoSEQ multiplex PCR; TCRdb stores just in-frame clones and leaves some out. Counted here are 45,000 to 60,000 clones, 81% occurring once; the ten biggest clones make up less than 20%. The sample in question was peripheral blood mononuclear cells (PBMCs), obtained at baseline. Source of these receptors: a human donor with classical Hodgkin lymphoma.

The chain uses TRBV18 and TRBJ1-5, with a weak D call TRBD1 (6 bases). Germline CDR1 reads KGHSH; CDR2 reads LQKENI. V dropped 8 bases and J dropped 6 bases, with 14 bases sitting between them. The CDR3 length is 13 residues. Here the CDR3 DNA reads TGTGCCAGCGATACGGAGGGGGGTCAGCCCCAGCATTTT. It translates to CASDTEGGQPQHF.

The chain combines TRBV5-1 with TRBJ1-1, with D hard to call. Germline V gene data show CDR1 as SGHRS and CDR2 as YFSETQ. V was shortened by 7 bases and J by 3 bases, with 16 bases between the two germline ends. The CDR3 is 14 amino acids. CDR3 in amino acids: CASSWTLGDTEAFF. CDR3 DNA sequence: TGCGCCAGCTCGTGGACCCTCGGAGACACTGAAGCTTTCTTT.